These T cell receptor beta chains were read from a single sample in a study of shared clonotypes between healthy human individuals. Sequencing was performed with immunoSEQ multiplex PCR; in TCRdb, only in-frame clones are kept and a portion is missing. Of about 1.9 million clones listed, approximately 92% are singletons. Sequencing used naive CD8+ T cells from PBMCs. These receptors all stem from a man aged 18 to 30 in good health. Some clones in this sample may be carry-over from other donors' samples. Each CDR3 is given with its conserved first and last residue. A D gene is named only where the DNA matches it firmly. The listing skips clone size in some rows; elsewhere it reads once, few, many or a size class.

V gene: TRBV7-2; J gene: TRBJ2-5; clone size: -; D gene: -; CDR3 protein: CASSLGGGRSSETQYF; CDR3 DNA: TGTGCCAGCAGCTTAGGTGGAGGGAGGAGTTCGGAGACCCAGTACTTC
V gene: TRBV7-9; J gene: TRBJ1-1; clone size: -; D gene: TRBD1; CDR3 protein: CASSRSSTGERQAFF; CDR3 DNA: TGTGCCAGCAGCCGCTCCTCGACAGGGGAACGTCAAGCTTTCTTT
V gene: TRBV7-9; J gene: TRBJ2-7; clone size: once; D gene: -; CDR3 protein: CASSLPGSNYEQYF; CDR3 DNA: TGTGCCAGCAGCTTACCCGGCAGCAACTACGAGCAGTACTTC
V gene: TRBV27; J gene: TRBJ2-2; clone size: -; D gene: -; CDR3 protein: CASSLTELAGVGTGELFF; CDR3 DNA: TGTGCCAGCAGCTTAACCGAGCTAGCAGGGGTAGGAACCGGGGAGCTGTTTTTT
V gene: TRBV27; J gene: TRBJ1-2; clone size: -; D gene: -; CDR3 protein: CASSRTGTPAITGYTF; CDR3 DNA: TGTGCCAGCAGCCGCACCGGGACCCCCGCTATAACTGGCTACACCTTC
V gene: TRBV5-1; J gene: TRBJ1-2; clone size: -; D gene: -; CDR3 protein: CASSLRWVGDGYTF; CDR3 DNA: TGCGCCAGCAGCTTGCGCTGGGTGGGCGATGGCTACACCTTC
V gene: TRBV5-6; J gene: TRBJ1-4; clone size: -; D gene: -; CDR3 protein: CASSERPGPNEKLFF; CDR3 DNA: TGTGCCAGCAGCGAGAGACCGGGCCCTAATGAAAAACTGTTTTTT
V gene: TRBV27; J gene: TRBJ2-5; clone size: once; D gene: TRBD2; CDR3 protein: CASSPYSGQETQYF; CDR3 DNA: TGTGCCAGCAGTCCCTATAGCGGGCAAGAGACCCAGTACTTC
V gene: TRBV6-6; J gene: TRBJ2-3; clone size: -; D gene: TRBD2; CDR3 protein: CASSSSGRPPMNTQYF; CDR3 DNA: TGTGCCAGCAGTTCTAGCGGGAGGCCCCCAATGAATACGCAGTATTTT
V gene: TRBV27; J gene: TRBJ2-3; clone size: -; D gene: TRBD2; CDR3 protein: CASSFPPRAGVRGTQYF; CDR3 DNA: TGTGCCAGCAGTTTTCCACCTCGAGCGGGGGTGCGTGGGACGCAGTATTTT
V gene: TRBV9; J gene: TRBJ2-7; clone size: -; D gene: -; CDR3 protein: CASSPRGYEQYF; CDR3 DNA: TGTGCCAGCAGCCCGCGCGGCTACGAGCAGTACTTC
V gene: TRBV19; J gene: TRBJ1-1; clone size: -; D gene: -; CDR3 protein: CASSIEGKGAGAFF; CDR3 DNA: TGTGCCAGTAGTATAGAGGGCAAAGGGGCGGGAGCTTTCTTT
V gene: TRBV5-4; J gene: TRBJ2-7; clone size: -; D gene: -; CDR3 protein: CASSFRGSYYEQYF; CDR3 DNA: TGTGCCAGCAGCTTCAGGGGCTCTTACTACGAGCAGTACTTC
V gene: TRBV6-5; J gene: TRBJ2-7; clone size: -; D gene: TRBD1; CDR3 protein: CASSSLQGEYEQYF; CDR3 DNA: TGTGCCAGCAGCTCGTTGCAGGGGGAATACGAGCAGTACTTC
V gene: TRBV2; J gene: TRBJ2-5; clone size: -; D gene: TRBD1; CDR3 protein: CASSPNRDRGVGETQYF; CDR3 DNA: TGTGCCAGCAGTCCCAACCGGGACAGGGGTGTCGGAGAGACCCAGTACTTC
V gene: TRBV19; J gene: TRBJ1-5; clone size: -; D gene: -; CDR3 protein: CASSPYRTGRYSNQPQHF; CDR3 DNA: TGTGCCAGTAGTCCGTATAGAACAGGTCGATATAGCAATCAGCCCCAGCATTTT
V gene: TRBV7-8; J gene: TRBJ2-7; clone size: -; D gene: -; CDR3 protein: CASSLSGGEQYF; CDR3 DNA: TGTGCCAGCAGCTTATCAGGCGGCGAGCAGTACTTC
V gene: TRBV28; J gene: TRBJ1-1; clone size: -; D gene: -; CDR3 protein: CASSFPSGNTEAFF; CDR3 DNA: TGTGCCAGCAGTTTCCCCTCAGGAAACACTGAAGCTTTCTTT
V gene: TRBV29-1; J gene: TRBJ2-7; clone size: -; D gene: -; CDR3 protein: CSVRGLPGAFEQYF; CDR3 DNA: TGCAGCGTGAGAGGACTCCCCGGCGCCTTCGAGCAGTACTTC
V gene: TRBV19; J gene: TRBJ2-7; clone size: -; D gene: -; CDR3 protein: CASSFRLVGDEQYF; CDR3 DNA: TGTGCCAGTAGTTTTCGACTAGTGGGAGACGAGCAGTACTTC
V gene: TRBV2; J gene: TRBJ2-5; clone size: -; D gene: -; CDR3 protein: CASSEPGYGVIETQYF; CDR3 DNA: TGTGCCAGCAGTGAACCCGGGTATGGGGTCATAGAGACCCAGTACTTC
V gene: TRBV28; J gene: TRBJ2-7; clone size: once; D gene: TRBD1; CDR3 protein: CASSPAFSSLRTGAYEQYF; CDR3 DNA: TGTGCCAGCAGTCCCGCTTTTTCATCACTAAGGACAGGGGCCTACGAGCAGTACTTC
V gene: TRBV14; J gene: TRBJ1-1; clone size: few; D gene: -; CDR3 protein: CASSQLGGTEAFF; CDR3 DNA: TGTGCCAGCAGCCAATTAGGGGGCACTGAAGCTTTCTTT
V gene: TRBV5-1; J gene: TRBJ1-1; clone size: -; D gene: -; CDR3 protein: CASSADGWTEAFF; CDR3 DNA: TGCGCCAGCAGCGCCGACGGTTGGACTGAAGCTTTCTTT
V gene: TRBV27; J gene: TRBJ2-7; clone size: -; D gene: -; CDR3 protein: CASSFRYRQASSSYEQYF; CDR3 DNA: TGTGCCAGCAGTTTCCGCTACCGACAGGCCTCTAGCTCCTACGAGCAGTACTTC
V gene: TRBV11-3; J gene: TRBJ2-1; clone size: -; D gene: -; CDR3 protein: CASSLGHARGAYNEQFF; CDR3 DNA: TGTGCCAGCAGCTTAGGACATGCTCGGGGAGCCTACAATGAGCAGTTCTTC
V gene: TRBV9; J gene: TRBJ2-5; clone size: once; D gene: TRBD2; CDR3 protein: CASSSREVGETQYF; CDR3 DNA: TGTGCCAGCAGCTCGCGGGAGGTCGGAGAGACCCAGTACTTC
V gene: TRBV7-8; J gene: TRBJ2-7; clone size: -; D gene: -; CDR3 protein: CASSLGVADYEQYF; CDR3 DNA: TGTGCCAGCAGCTTAGGAGTAGCGGACTACGAGCAGTACTTC